This T cell receptor (beta chain) was captured by sequencing in a study of blood T cell repertoires in COVID-19. Whole-study context: The United States, Italy and Spain provided the acute and convalescent COVID-19 samples. PBMCs, B-cell-depleted T cells, or T cells provided the cDNA or gDNA that made up the material.

Study processing details: Amplification with reference gene primers provided the estimates of nucleated cell counts. Measured with immunoSEQ multiplex PCR; TCRdb has only the in-frame clones, and not every one. V and J calls and clone size come straight from that table; D and trimming were deduced from the DNA. The sample lists under 500,000 clones; 85% to 90% were seen once. Germline CDR1 reads MNHEY; CDR2 reads SMNVEV (reference sequence). There are 15 residues in the CDR3. Trimming took 3 bases from V and 9 from J, leaving 21 bases between them. The sample consisted of peripheral blood. This chain links TRBV27 with TRBJ2-7; D might be TRBD2 (6 bases). The sequence derives from a woman in her 30s with acute or convalescent COVID-19. CDR3 loop: CASSLRAGSYDGQYF. The CDR3 bases are TGTGCCAGCAGTTTGAGAGCGGGTAGCTACGATGGGCAGTACTTC.